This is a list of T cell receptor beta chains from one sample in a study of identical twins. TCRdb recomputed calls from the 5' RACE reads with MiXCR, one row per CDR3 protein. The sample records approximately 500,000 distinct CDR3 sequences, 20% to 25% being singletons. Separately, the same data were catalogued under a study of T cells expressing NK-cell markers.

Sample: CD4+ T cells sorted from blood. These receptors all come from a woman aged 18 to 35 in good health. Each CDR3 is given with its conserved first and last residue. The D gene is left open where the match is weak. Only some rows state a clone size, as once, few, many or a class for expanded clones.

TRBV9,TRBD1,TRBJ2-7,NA,CASSESGQGAKQYF,TGTGCCAGCAGCGAGAGTGGACAGGGGGCCAAGCAGTACTTC
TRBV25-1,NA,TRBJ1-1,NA,CASSELPGGGPEAFF,TGTGCCAGCAGTGAACTCCCCGGTGGGGGCCCTGAAGCTTTCTTT
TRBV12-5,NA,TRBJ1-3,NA,CASVLSNSGNTIYF,TGTGCTAGTGTACTTTCGAACTCTGGAAACACCATATATTTT
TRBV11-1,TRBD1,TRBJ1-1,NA,CASSNRDRGDAEAFF,TGTGCCAGCAGCAACCGGGACAGGGGGGACGCTGAAGCTTTCTTT
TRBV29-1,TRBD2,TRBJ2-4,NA,CSAIGTSYSGAKNIQYF,TGCAGCGCAATTGGGACTAGCTATTCCGGAGCCAAAAACATTCAGTACTTC
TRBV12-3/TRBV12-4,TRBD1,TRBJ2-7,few,CASSPTRQGKYF,TGTGCCAGCAGTCCGACCAGACAGGGGAAGTACTTC
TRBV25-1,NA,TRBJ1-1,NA,CASGADGGNTEAFF,TGTGCCAGTGGAGCCGACGGGGGGAACACTGAAGCTTTCTTT
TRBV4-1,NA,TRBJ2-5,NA,CASSPAGSKQETQYF,TGCGCCAGCAGCCCCGCGGGCAGTAAACAAGAGACCCAGTACTTC
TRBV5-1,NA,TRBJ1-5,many,CASSSGGQSNQPQHF,TGCGCCAGCAGCTCGGGCGGACAGAGTAATCAGCCCCAGCATTTT
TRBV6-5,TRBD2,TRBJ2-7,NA,CASSYGGRTYEQYF,TGTGCCAGCAGTTACGGCGGGAGAACCTACGAGCAGTACTTC
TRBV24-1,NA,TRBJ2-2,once,CATSDWGNTGELFF,TGTGCCACCAGTGATTGGGGAAACACCGGGGAGCTGTTTTTT
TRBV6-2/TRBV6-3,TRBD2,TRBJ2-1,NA,CASSSLVFSSGEYNEQFF,TGTGCCAGCAGTTCCTTAGTTTTTTCTAGCGGAGAATACAATGAGCAGTTCTTC
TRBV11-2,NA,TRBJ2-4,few,CASSPRGGGVGAKNIQYF,TGTGCCAGCAGCCCCAGGGGTGGAGGGGTTGGGGCCAAAAACATTCAGTACTTC
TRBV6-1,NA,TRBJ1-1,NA,CASGTRQFTEAFF,TGTGCCAGCGGGACCCGACAGTTCACTGAAGCTTTCTTT
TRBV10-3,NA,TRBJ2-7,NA,CAISERKEFEQYF,TGTGCCATCAGTGAGCGGAAGGAATTCGAGCAGTACTTC
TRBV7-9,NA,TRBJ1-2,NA,CASENQLSDGYTF,TGTGCCAGCGAGAACCAGTTATCGGATGGCTACACCTTC
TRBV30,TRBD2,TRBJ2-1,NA,CAWRGTRRYNEQFF,TGTGCCTGGAGGGGGACTAGGAGGTACAATGAGCAGTTCTTC
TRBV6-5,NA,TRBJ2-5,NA,CASSYSPGETQYF,TGTGCCAGCAGTTACAGCCCAGGGGAGACCCAGTACTTC
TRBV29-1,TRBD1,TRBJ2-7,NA,CSAHRTGDYEQYF,TGCAGCGCTCATCGGACAGGGGACTACGAGCAGTACTTC
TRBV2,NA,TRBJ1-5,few,CASRLDRWSERPQHF,TGTGCCAGCAGATTAGACAGGTGGTCGGAGAGGCCCCAGCATTTT
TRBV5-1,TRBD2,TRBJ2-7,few,CASRASGRLYEQYF,TGCGCCAGCAGGGCTAGCGGGAGGTTGTACGAGCAGTACTTC
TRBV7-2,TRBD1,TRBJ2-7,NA,CASSLGGDRFYEQYF,TGTGCCAGCAGCTTAGGGGGGGACAGGTTCTACGAGCAGTACTTC
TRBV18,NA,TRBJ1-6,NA,CASSPSPGDSPLHF,TGTGCCAGCTCACCCAGCCCTGGGGATTCACCCCTCCACTTT
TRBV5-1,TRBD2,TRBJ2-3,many,CASSLEASGGLTDTQYF,TGCGCCAGCAGCTTGGAAGCTAGCGGGGGTCTCACAGATACGCAGTATTTT
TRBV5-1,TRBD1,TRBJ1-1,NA,CASRSTGTNTEAFF,TGCGCCAGCAGGTCGACAGGGACGAACACTGAAGCTTTCTTT